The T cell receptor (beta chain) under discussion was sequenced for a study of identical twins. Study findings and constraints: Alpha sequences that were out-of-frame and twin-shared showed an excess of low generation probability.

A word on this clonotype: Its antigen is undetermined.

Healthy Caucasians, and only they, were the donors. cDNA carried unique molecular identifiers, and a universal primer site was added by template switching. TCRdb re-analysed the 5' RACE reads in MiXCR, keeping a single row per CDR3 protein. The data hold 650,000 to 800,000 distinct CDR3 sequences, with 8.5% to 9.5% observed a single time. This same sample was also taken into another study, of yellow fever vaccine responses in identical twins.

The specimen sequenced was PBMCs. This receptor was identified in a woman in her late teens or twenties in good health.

The DNA for the CDR3 is TGTGCCAGCAGCCCTAAGAGCGGGGGGCCCACAGATACGCAGTATTTT. Protein sequence: CASSPKSGGPTDTQYF. The genes are TRBV7-2 and TRBJ2-3; 9 bases are a match to TRBD2. The CDR3 is 16 residues long. Germline V gene lookup returns CDR1 SGHTA and CDR2 FQGNSA. The V and J ends lost 5 bases and 2 bases, in that order; junction bases with no gene match: 8.